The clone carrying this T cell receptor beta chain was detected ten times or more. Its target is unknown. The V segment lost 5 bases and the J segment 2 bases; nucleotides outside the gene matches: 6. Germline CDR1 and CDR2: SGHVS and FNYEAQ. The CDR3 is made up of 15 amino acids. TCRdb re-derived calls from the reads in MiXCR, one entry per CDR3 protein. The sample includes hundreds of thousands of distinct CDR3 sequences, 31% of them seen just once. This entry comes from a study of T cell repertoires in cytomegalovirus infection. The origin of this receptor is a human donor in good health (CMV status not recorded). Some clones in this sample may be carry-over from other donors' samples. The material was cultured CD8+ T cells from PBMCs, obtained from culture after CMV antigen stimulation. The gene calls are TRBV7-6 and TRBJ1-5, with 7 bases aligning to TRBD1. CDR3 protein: CASSRLTGGNQPQHF. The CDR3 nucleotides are TGTGCCAGCAGCCGATTAACAGGGGGCAATCAGCCCCAGCATTTT. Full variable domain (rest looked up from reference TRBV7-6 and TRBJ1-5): GAGVSQSPRYKVTKRGQDVALRCDPISGHVSLYWYRQALGQGPEFLTYFNYEAQQDKSGLPNDRFSAERPEGSISTLTIQRTEQRDSAMYRCASSRLTGGNQPQHFGDGTRLSIL.